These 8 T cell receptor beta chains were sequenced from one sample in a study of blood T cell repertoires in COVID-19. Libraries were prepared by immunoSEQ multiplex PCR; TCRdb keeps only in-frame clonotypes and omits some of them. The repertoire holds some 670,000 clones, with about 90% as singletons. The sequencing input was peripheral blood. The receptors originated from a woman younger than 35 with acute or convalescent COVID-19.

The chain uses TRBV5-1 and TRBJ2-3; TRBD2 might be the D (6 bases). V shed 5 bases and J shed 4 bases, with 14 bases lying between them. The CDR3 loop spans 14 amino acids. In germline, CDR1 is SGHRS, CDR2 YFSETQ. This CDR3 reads CASSSRGIPDTQYF. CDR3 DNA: TGCGCCAGCAGTTCGCGGGGAATTCCAGATACGCAGTATTTT.

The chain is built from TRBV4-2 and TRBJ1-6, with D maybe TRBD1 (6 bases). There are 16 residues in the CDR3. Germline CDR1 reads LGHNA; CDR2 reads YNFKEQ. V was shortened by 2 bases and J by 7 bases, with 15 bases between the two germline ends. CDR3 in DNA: TGTGCCAGCAGCCAACAAACGAGGACAGAAAATTCACCCCTCCACTTT. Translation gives CASSQQTRTENSPLHF.

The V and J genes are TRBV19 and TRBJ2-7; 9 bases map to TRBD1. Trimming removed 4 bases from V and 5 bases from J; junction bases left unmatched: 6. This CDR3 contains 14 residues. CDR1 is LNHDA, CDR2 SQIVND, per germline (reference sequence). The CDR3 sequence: CASSKPGQGHEQYF. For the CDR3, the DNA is TGTGCCAGTAGTAAACCGGGACAGGGACACGAGCAGTACTTC.

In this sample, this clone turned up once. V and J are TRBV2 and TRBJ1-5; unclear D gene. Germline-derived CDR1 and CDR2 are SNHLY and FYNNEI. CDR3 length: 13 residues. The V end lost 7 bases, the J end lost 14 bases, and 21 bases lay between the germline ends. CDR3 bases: TGTGCCAGCACCCGCGGCTTAGTCGGATCCGAGCATTTT. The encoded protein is CASTRGLVGSEHF.

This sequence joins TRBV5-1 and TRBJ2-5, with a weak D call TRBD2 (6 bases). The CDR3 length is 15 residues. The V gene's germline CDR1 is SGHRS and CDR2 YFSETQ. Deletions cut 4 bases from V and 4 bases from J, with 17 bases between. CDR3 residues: CASSAGSGLGETQYF. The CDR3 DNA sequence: TGCGCCAGCAGCGCGGGATCGGGATTGGGAGAGACCCAGTACTTC.

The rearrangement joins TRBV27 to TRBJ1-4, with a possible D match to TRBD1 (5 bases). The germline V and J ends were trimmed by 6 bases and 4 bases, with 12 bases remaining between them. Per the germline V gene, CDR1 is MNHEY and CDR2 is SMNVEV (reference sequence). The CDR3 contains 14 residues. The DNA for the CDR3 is TGTGCCAGCAGGATGCGGGGGAATAATGAAAAACTGTTTTTT. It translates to CASRMRGNNEKLFF.

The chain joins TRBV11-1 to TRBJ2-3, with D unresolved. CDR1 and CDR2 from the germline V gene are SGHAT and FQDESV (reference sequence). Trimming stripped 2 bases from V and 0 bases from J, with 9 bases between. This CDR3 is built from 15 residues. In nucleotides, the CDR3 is TGTGCCAGCAGCTTACTGAGAATTAGCACAGATACGCAGTATTTT. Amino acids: CASSLLRISTDTQYF.

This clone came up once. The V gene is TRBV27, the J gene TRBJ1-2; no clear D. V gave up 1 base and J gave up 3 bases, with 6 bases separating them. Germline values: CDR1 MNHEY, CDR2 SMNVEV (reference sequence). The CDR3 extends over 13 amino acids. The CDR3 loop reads CASSLYRDYGYTF. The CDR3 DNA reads TGTGCCAGCAGTTTATACAGAGACTATGGCTACACCTTC.